The clone carrying this T cell receptor beta chain was counted between two and nine times. What it binds is unknown. In the CD4+ fraction, cells were divided into CD45RA+ naive and CD45RA-negative memory subsets. The sample is drawn from a study of shared clonotypes between healthy human individuals. Study-level information: CD8 memory received one plate per donor, CD8 naive two, CD4 memory three and CD4 naive three.

Study-wide results and caveats: Depth was large, yet rarefaction showed that sorted-subset sequencing was incomplete.

V gave up 3 bases and J gave up 2 bases; unmatched junction bases: 8. CDR1 is SGHRS and CDR2 is YFSETQ in the germline V gene. CDR3 length: 15 amino acids. Assay: immunoSEQ multiplex PCR; the TCRdb copy retains only in-frame clones and omits some. This table holds around 700,000 clones, about 78% found once. The TCR was taken from a woman in her 30s in good health. The rearrangement joins TRBV5-1 to TRBJ2-7; 7 nucleotides match TRBD1. Material for sequencing was memory CD4+ T cells sorted from blood. The sample's subset: CD45RA-negative fraction. This chain's CDR3 is CASSSGQAGAYEQYF. CDR3 coding DNA: TGCGCCAGCAGCTCAGGACAGGCCGGAGCCTACGAGCAGTACTTC.